This TCR beta chain was found in a study of cytomegalovirus exposure and HLA in healthy donors. Germline CDR1 LNHDA, CDR2 SQIVND (reference sequence). This CDR3 has 16 residues. V dropped 0 bases and J dropped 4; count of bases not matched to a gene: 7. Regarding the study as a whole: Through in vitro validation, three CMV-associated chains were shown to be specific for CMV antigens.

Method: immunoSEQ multiplex PCR; TCRdb's copy keeps in-frame clones and lacks some. The profile shows about 150,000 clones, approximately 86% of them singletons. Comment on this clone: Its antigen is unidentified.

The V call is TRBV19, the J call TRBJ1-2; 8 bases agree with TRBD1. The sequencing sample was made of PBMCs. This receptor was taken from a human donor in good health. This CDR3 reads CASSIDLQGAVYGYTF. The CDR3 DNA sequence: TGTGCCAGTAGTATAGATCTGCAGGGGGCCGTCTATGGCTACACCTTC.